This record concerns one TCR beta chain sequence. The data were taken from a study of blood T cell repertoires in COVID-19. Data came from immunoSEQ multiplex PCR; TCRdb stores just in-frame clones and leaves some out. Counted here are approximately 86,000 clones, about nine tenths occurring once; the ten biggest clones make up under 9.5%. The junction had 6 bases not matched to a gene; V was cut back by 4 bases and J by 7 bases. The CDR3 spans 13 residues. In germline, CDR1 is SGDLS, CDR2 YYNGEE. This receptor was obtained from a man over 45 with acute or convalescent COVID-19. The sample was peripheral blood. This sequence joins TRBV9 and TRBJ1-1; 8 nucleotides match TRBD1. CDR3 amino acids: CASSPRTGSEAFF. The CDR3 DNA reads TGTGCCAGCAGCCCACGGACAGGGAGTGAAGCTTTCTTT.